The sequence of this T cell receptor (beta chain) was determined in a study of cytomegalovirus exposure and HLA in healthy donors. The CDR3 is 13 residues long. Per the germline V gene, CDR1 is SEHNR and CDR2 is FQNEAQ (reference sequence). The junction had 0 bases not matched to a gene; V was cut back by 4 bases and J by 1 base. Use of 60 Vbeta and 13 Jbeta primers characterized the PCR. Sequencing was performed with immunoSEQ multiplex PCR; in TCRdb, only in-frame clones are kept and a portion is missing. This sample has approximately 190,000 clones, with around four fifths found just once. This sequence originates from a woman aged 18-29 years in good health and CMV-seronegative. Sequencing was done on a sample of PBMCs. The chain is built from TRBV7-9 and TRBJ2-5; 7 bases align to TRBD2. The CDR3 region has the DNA TGTGCCAGCAGCTCTAGCGGCCAAGAGACCCAGTACTTC. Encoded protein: CASSSSGQETQYF.